The 25 T cell receptor beta chains presented below share a single source sample, sequenced in a study of early T cells in non-severe SARS-CoV-2 infection. Via MiXCR, TCRdb re-called the 5' RACE reads, giving one row per CDR3 protein. The sample includes some 57,000 distinct CDR3 sequences, less than 14% of them seen just once. The sample comprised whole blood. Receptor source: an adult who was a healthcare worker with PCR-confirmed SARS-CoV-2 infection or an uninfected control (not recorded which).

This clonotype was seen a handful of times. A junction boundary mismatches the germline segment, possibly from a read error. The V and J genes are TRBV7-2 and TRBJ1-6; D call uncertain. The CDR3 sequence is 12 residues long. From germline, CDR1 is SGHTA and CDR2 FQGNSA. Here the CDR3 reads CASSSNNSPLHF. The CDR3 DNA sequence: TGTGCCAGCAGCTCTAATAATTCACCCCTCCATTTT. The full variable domain, in which reference TRBV7-2 and TRBJ1-6 provide the parts outside the CDR3, is GAGVSQSPSNKVTEKGKDVELRCDPISGHTALYWYRQSLGQGLEFLIYFQGNSAPDKSGLPSDRFSAERTGGSVSTLTIQRTQQEDSAVYLCASSSNNSPLHFGNGTRLTVT.

There are many counts of this clonotype. The V and J genes are TRBV18 and TRBJ2-7, with TRBD2 as a possible D gene (5 bases). The CDR3 has 14 amino acids. Per germline, CDR1 KGHSH and CDR2 LQKENI. The V gene lost 5 bases and the J gene lost 3 bases, with 14 bases spanning the gap. The CDR3 coding sequence is TGTGCCAGCTCAGGAGGTCCACAGAGCTACGAGCAGTACTTC. Residues: CASSGGPQSYEQYF.

This clonotype has at least ten counts. The gene calls are TRBV12-3 or TRBV12-4 and TRBJ1-2; no definite D call. CDR3 length equals 15 residues. V lost 6 bases and J 4 bases, leaving 18 bases between the germline ends. The CDR3 DNA follows: TGTGCCAGCAGCCCCTCTGGGGTCCTCATCTATGGCTACACCTTC. Encoded protein: CASSPSGVLIYGYTF.

This clonotype was seen at least ten times. The CDR3: CASQEQGFTGANVLTF. The CDR3 nucleotides are TGTGCCAGCCAAGAACAGGGGTTTACGGGGGCCAACGTCCTGACTTTC. The rearrangement joins TRBV2 to TRBJ2-6; the match to TRBD1 covers 7 bases. V lost 8 bases to trimming and J lost 4 bases; unmatched junction nucleotides: 11. This CDR3 is 16 amino acids long. Per germline, CDR1 SNHLY and CDR2 FYNNEI.

The sample holds many counts of this clonotype. This chain connects TRBV14 to TRBJ1-6, with D tentatively TRBD1 (5 bases). V shed 10 bases and J shed 7 bases, with 17 bases lying between them. The V gene's germline CDR1 is SGHDN and CDR2 FVKESK. This CDR3 has 14 amino acids. The CDR3 loop reads CATNGAQRNSPLHF. The CDR3 nucleotides are TGTGCCACCAACGGGGCCCAACGGAATTCACCCCTCCACTTT.

This clonotype was seen repeatedly, ten times or more. J is TRBJ2-1 and V is TRBV7-8; D gene ambiguous. The CDR3 is 12 amino acids. Germline V CDR1 and CDR2: SGHVS, FQNEAQ. V was shortened by 5 bases and J by 7 bases, with 9 bases between the two germline ends. Here the CDR3 DNA reads TGTGCCAGCAGCCCCCCCTCGAATGAGCAGTTCTTC. Protein: CASSPPSNEQFF. The full variable domain, in which reference TRBV7-8 and TRBJ2-1 provide the parts outside the CDR3, is GAGVSQSPRYKVAKRGQDVALRCDPISGHVSLFWYQQALGQGPEFLTYFQNEAQLDKSGLPSDRFFAERPEGSVSTLKIQRTQQEDSAVYLCASSPPSNEQFFGPGTRLTVL.

This clonotype was seen a few times. The V gene is TRBV20-1, the J gene TRBJ2-3; 7 bases are a match to TRBD1. With V trimmed by 7 bases and J by 8 bases, 15 bases remained unmatched. Germline loops: CDR1 DFQATT, CDR2 SNEGSKA (reference sequence). This CDR3 has 14 residues. As DNA, the CDR3 is TGCAGTGTTAGCCCACGACAGGGAAGGGGTACGCAGTATTTT. It yields the protein CSVSPRQGRGTQYF.

This clonotype was detected only a few times. The V gene is TRBV6-2 or TRBV6-3, the J gene TRBJ2-7; no firm D call. The CDR3 has 11 residues. Germline CDR1 MNHEY, CDR2 SVGEGT. Trimming removed 7 bases from V and 5 bases from J, with 9 bases in between. This CDR3 reads CASTHGNEQYF. The CDR3 DNA is TGTGCCAGCACCCACGGAAACGAGCAGTACTTC.

This clonotype was seen a handful of times. The V and J genes are TRBV20-1 and TRBJ1-4; maybe TRBD1 (6 bases). CDR3 length equals 15 residues. The V and J ends lost 0 bases and 8 bases respectively, with 16 bases between them. CDR1 is DFQATT, CDR2 SNEGSKA, per germline (reference sequence). The CDR3 nucleotides read TGCAGTGCTAGAGAAGCTGGCAGGGGTTGGGAAAAACTGTTTTTT. As protein: CSAREAGRGWEKLFF.

This clonotype was seen ten or more times. The genes are TRBV7-9 and TRBJ1-1; perhaps TRBD1 as D (6 bases). V was clipped by 4 bases and J by 3 bases, with 12 bases between them. This CDR3 contains 14 residues. CDR1 SEHNR and CDR2 FQNEAQ come from the germline V gene (reference sequence). The DNA of the CDR3 is TGTGCCAGCAGCTCAAGTTACAGGGACACTGAAGCTTTCTTT. It codes for CASSSSYRDTEAFF. The complete variable domain, with remaining parts taken from reference TRBV7-9 and TRBJ1-1, reads DTGVSQNPRHKITKRGQNVTFRCDPISEHNRLYWYRQTLGQGPEFLTYFQNEAQLEKSRLLSDRFSAERPKGSFSTLEIQRTEQGDSAMYLCASSSSYRDTEAFFGQGTRLTVV.

This clonotype has a count of ten or more. The chain recombines TRBV12-3 or TRBV12-4 with TRBJ2-3, with a weak D call TRBD2 (5 bases). The CDR3 runs 11 residues. Trimming pared 3 bases from V and 8 bases from J, leaving 6 bases between. The CDR3 sequence is CASSFEGTQYF. Here the CDR3 DNA reads TGTGCCAGCAGTTTCGAGGGTACGCAGTATTTT.

The V call is TRBV7-2, the J call TRBJ2-2, with 7 bases lining up with TRBD1. The V segment lost 4 bases and the J segment 7 bases; nucleotides outside the gene matches: 15. CDR1 is SGHTA, CDR2 FQGNSA, per germline. The CDR3 totals 17 residues. The CDR3 is CASSYDLFDRDHGELFF. The CDR3 bases are TGTGCCAGCAGCTACGACCTTTTTGACAGGGACCACGGGGAGCTGTTTTTT. Combining the CDR3 with reference TRBV7-2 and TRBJ2-2 gives the whole variable domain GAGVSQSPSNKVTEKGKDVELRCDPISGHTALYWYRQSLGQGLEFLIYFQGNSAPDKSGLPSDRFSAERTGGSVSTLTIQRTQQEDSAVYLCASSYDLFDRDHGELFFGEGSRLTVL.

This clonotype has a count of ten or more. The chain employs TRBV6-6 and TRBJ2-2, with a possible D match to TRBD1 (6 bases). Germline V gives CDR1 MNHNY, CDR2 SVGAGI (reference sequence). This CDR3 spans 14 amino acids. Trimming pared 1 base from V and 6 bases from J, leaving 9 bases between. The DNA for the CDR3 is TGTGCCAGCAGTTACTTAGGGGGATCCGGGGAGCTGTTTTTT. It encodes CASSYLGGSGELFF.

In this sample, this clonotype turned up many times. The gene calls are TRBV6-1 and TRBJ1-2; D gene uncertain. V was pared by 5 bases and J by 4 bases, with 8 bases between. This CDR3 comprises 12 residues. Germline V gene sequence: CDR1 MNHNS, CDR2 SASEGT. The CDR3 region is CASSTVSYGYTF. In DNA, the CDR3 is TGTGCCAGCAGTACAGTCTCCTATGGCTACACCTTC.

This clonotype was counted many times. The V and J genes are TRBV5-1 and TRBJ1-4, with a weak D call TRBD1 (6 bases). This CDR3 is built from 17 residues. Germline CDR1 and CDR2: SGHRS and YFSETQ. The V end lost 4 bases, the J end lost 5 bases, and 21 bases lay between the germline ends. The DNA for the CDR3 is TGCGCCAGCAGCCCCTACCCTAACAGGGTAGTCAATGAAAAACTGTTTTTT. It yields the protein CASSPYPNRVVNEKLFF.

The chain links TRBV10-1 to TRBJ1-1; the match to TRBD1 covers 8 bases. The trim removed 4 bases at V and 2 bases at J, leaving 3 bases unmatched. CDR3 length: 14 residues. Germline CDR1 reads WNHNN; CDR2 reads SYGVQD (reference sequence). DNA for the CDR3: TGCGCCAGCAGTGGGGGACAGGTCAACACTGAAGCTTTCTTT. Translating gives CASSGGQVNTEAFF.

There are a few counts of this clonotype. The genes are TRBV7-2 and TRBJ2-7, with 8 bases that match TRBD1. The V and J ends lost 6 bases and 7 bases, in that order; junction bases with no gene match: 8. The CDR3 is 13 amino acids. CDR1 is SGHTA and CDR2 is FQGNSA in the germline V gene. The CDR3 DNA reads as TGTGCCAGCAGAGTACCAGGGGGCCTGGAGCAGTACTTC. This translates into CASRVPGGLEQYF.

This clonotype came up many times. This rearrangement joins TRBV18 to TRBJ2-6; D uncertain. Germline V gene lookup returns CDR1 KGHSH and CDR2 LQKENI. This CDR3 is built from 15 residues. V gave up 6 bases and J gave up 1 base, with 10 bases separating them. The CDR3 sequence: CASSVGPSGANVLTF. The CDR3 DNA reads TGTGCCAGCTCTGTCGGGCCTTCTGGGGCCAACGTCCTGACTTTC.

This clonotype was found many times. The chain carries TRBV6-1 and TRBJ1-1, with D possibly TRBD1 on 5 matching bases. The CDR3 has 14 residues. Trimming removed 4 bases from V and 0 bases from J, with 9 bases in between. CDR1 and CDR2 from the germline V gene are MNHNS and SASEGT. The CDR3 bases are TGTGCCAGCAGTGGTCGACAGATGAACACTGAAGCTTTCTTT. Translating it yields CASSGRQMNTEAFF.

This clonotype was observed a handful of times. This chain uses TRBV30 with TRBJ1-3; D ambiguous. The CDR3 is made up of 12 amino acids. Trimming took 4 bases from V and 4 from J, leaving 8 bases between them. The germline CDR1 and CDR2 sequences are GTSNPN and SVGIG (reference sequence). The CDR3 region is CAWKKIGNTIYF. DNA of the CDR3: TGTGCCTGGAAGAAGATCGGAAACACCATATATTTT.

This clonotype was detected many times. V gene TRBV5-1 combines with J gene TRBJ2-5, with D tentatively TRBD2 (5 bases). V lost 4 bases and J lost 3, with 22 bases in between. This CDR3 is built from 17 residues. Germline values: CDR1 SGHRS, CDR2 YFSETQ. CDR3 in DNA: TGCGCCAGCAGCCTGGTCATCCCGGGGAGACGGAAAGAGACCCAGTACTTC. Translated: CASSLVIPGRRKETQYF.

The gene calls are TRBV20-1 and TRBJ1-1; the D is unclear. The CDR3 loop spans 12 amino acids. Germline CDR1 and CDR2: DFQATT and SNEGSKA (reference sequence). V gave up 3 bases and J gave up 2 bases, with 7 bases separating them. This chain's CDR3 is CSASAVNTEAFF. DNA of the CDR3: TGCAGTGCTAGCGCGGTTAACACTGAAGCTTTCTTT.

This clonotype showed up just a few times. The CDR3 sequence: CASSFVTGGSPEAFF. The CDR3 bases are TGTGCCAGCAGTTTCGTGACAGGGGGGTCCCCTGAAGCTTTCTTT. The chain combines TRBV12-3 or TRBV12-4 with TRBJ1-1; 9 positions match TRBD1. The CDR3 length is 15 residues. The trim removed 3 bases at V and 6 bases at J, leaving 8 bases unmatched.

Ten or more counts support this clonotype. The chain carries TRBV19 and TRBJ2-3, with a possible D match to TRBD2 (5 bases). The V and J ends lost 3 bases and 4 bases respectively, with 8 bases between them. CDR1 is LNHDA and CDR2 is SQIVND in the germline V gene (reference sequence). This CDR3 spans 13 amino acids. In DNA form, the CDR3 reads TGTGCCAGTAGTATGGGGAGATCAGATACGCAGTATTTT. Translated: CASSMGRSDTQYF.

The V and J genes are TRBV12-3 or TRBV12-4 and TRBJ1-1; 8 bases line up with TRBD1. This CDR3 comprises 15 residues. With 4 bases clipped from V and 5 bases from J, the junction kept 9 bases outside the gene matches. The CDR3 DNA reads as TGTGCCAGCAGTTATGCCCAGGGGGCATTGACTGAAGCTTTCTTT. It yields the protein CASSYAQGALTEAFF.